This T cell receptor (beta chain) was sequenced during a study of cytomegalovirus exposure and HLA in healthy donors. Study summary: As an earlier analysis found, around 190 million T cells yielded around 110 million unique TCR beta sequences.

Primers included in the PCR were 60 Vbeta and 13 Jbeta primers. This table comes from immunoSEQ multiplex PCR, and its TCRdb copy is limited to in-frame clones, with some not included. The sample holds about 130,000 clones, about 74% seen once. Germline CDR1 is SGHDN and CDR2 is FVKESK. The V segment lost 4 bases and the J segment 14 bases; nucleotides outside the gene matches: 15. The CDR3 length is 16 residues. The TCR was taken from a man between 18 and 35 years old in good health and CMV-seropositive. This chain links TRBV14 with TRBJ2-5, with 14 bases matching TRBD2. Material for sequencing was PBMCs. As DNA, the CDR3 is TGTGCCAGCAGCCGCTTAGTTGGACTAGCGGGGGGCTGTCGATACTTC. Translated, it gives CASSRLVGLAGGCRYF.